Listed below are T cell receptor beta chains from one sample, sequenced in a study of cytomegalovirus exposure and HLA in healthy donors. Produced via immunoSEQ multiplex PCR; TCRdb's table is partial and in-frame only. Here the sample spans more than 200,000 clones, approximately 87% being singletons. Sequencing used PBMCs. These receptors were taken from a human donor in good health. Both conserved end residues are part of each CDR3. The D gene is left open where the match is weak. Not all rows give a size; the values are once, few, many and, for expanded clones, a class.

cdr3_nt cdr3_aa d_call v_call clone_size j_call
TGCAGCGTTCCAAACGCAGGATCGGACTATGGCTACACCTTC CSVPNAGSDYGYTF - TRBV29-1 - TRBJ1-2
TGTGCCAGCAGCTTAGGGCGGGGGGGAAGAGGGGATCAGCCCCAGCATTTT CASSLGRGGRGDQPQHF - TRBV7-9 - TRBJ1-5
TGCGCCAGCAGCCAAGGGACAGGGCAAGAGACCCAGTACTTC CASSQGTGQETQYF TRBD1 TRBV4-1 few TRBJ2-5
TGTGCCAGCAAGACACAAGCCTACGAGCAGTACTTC CASKTQAYEQYF - TRBV2 few TRBJ2-7
TGTGCCAGCAGTCTGGGACTAGCGGACAATGAGCAGTTCTTC CASSLGLADNEQFF TRBD2 TRBV6-5 - TRBJ2-1
TGCGCCAGCAGCTTGGCCGGGCAGGGGGCGGAAAAACTGTTTTTT CASSLAGQGAEKLFF TRBD1 TRBV5-1 once TRBJ1-4
TGTGCCAGCAGCCGACGGGACTCCTCCTACGAGCAGTACTTC CASSRRDSSYEQYF - TRBV4-2 - TRBJ2-7
TGCGCCAGCAGCTTGAAGCCGACTAGCGGGAGTTACCACAATGAGCAGTTCTTC CASSLKPTSGSYHNEQFF TRBD2 TRBV5-1 - TRBJ2-1
TGTGCCAGTAATCCGAGCGGGAGGGGAACAGATACGCAGTATTTT CASNPSGRGTDTQYF TRBD2 TRBV19 - TRBJ2-3
TGTGCCAGTAGTGCAAAGGGACTGAACAATCAGCCCCAGCATTTT CASSAKGLNNQPQHF - TRBV19 - TRBJ1-5
TGTGCCAGCAGTTCCGGGACTAGGGGCTACGAGCAGTACTTC CASSSGTRGYEQYF TRBD2 TRBV27 - TRBJ2-7
TGTGCCAGCAGCTTGGGGGGACAGGGGGCAACTAATGAAAAACTGTTTTTT CASSLGGQGATNEKLFF TRBD1 TRBV5-4 - TRBJ1-4
TGTGCCAGCAGCGTAGCTCGGACAGACGAGCAGTACTTC CASSVARTDEQYF - TRBV9 - TRBJ2-7
TGTGCCAGCAGTGAATATGGGCAAGTGAACACCGGGGAGCTGTTTTTT CASSEYGQVNTGELFF - TRBV25-1 - TRBJ2-2
TGCGCCAGCAGCTCCAGTTTAGGGGAGGAGGGTTTTGGGTCAAACACCGGGGAGCTGTTTTTT CASSSSLGEEGFGSNTGELFF - TRBV23-1 - TRBJ2-2
TGTGCCAGCAGCTTAGGGCGAGTTAGCGGGGGCTACGAGCAGTACTTC CASSLGRVSGGYEQYF TRBD2 TRBV7-2 - TRBJ2-7
TGTGCCAGTAGTAAGCGACGGGAGAGCTCCTACAATGAGCAGTTCTTC CASSKRRESSYNEQFF - TRBV19 once TRBJ2-1
TGCAGCGTTGGAAGCGGGGAGACCTACGAGCAGTACTTC CSVGSGETYEQYF TRBD2 TRBV29-1 - TRBJ2-7
TGTGCCAGCAGCCTAGCGCGAGACCGCTACGAGCAGTACTTC CASSLARDRYEQYF - TRBV25-1 few TRBJ2-7
TGTGCCAGCCTAAACAGGGTCTCCTATGAGCAGTACTTC CASLNRVSYEQYF - TRBV5-8 - TRBJ2-7
TGTGCCAGCAGTGACGCCCATCGGGGACTAGCCGCAGATACGCAGTATTTT CASSDAHRGLAADTQYF TRBD2 TRBV25-1 few TRBJ2-3
TGCGCCAGCAGTGAGCCTGGGACTAGCGGACTCGAAACCACCGGGGAGCTGTTTTTT CASSEPGTSGLETTGELFF TRBD2 TRBV10-1 - TRBJ2-2
TGTGCCAGCAGCTTCGATTCGGGAGGTATCACCGGGGAGCTGTTTTTT CASSFDSGGITGELFF TRBD2 TRBV11-2 few TRBJ2-2
TGTGCCAGCACTGGAGGGACAGGGACAATGCAGCCCCAGCATTTT CASTGGTGTMQPQHF TRBD1 TRBV6-1 once TRBJ1-5
TGTGCCAGCAGTTACTCGTCAGGGGGCGGCTACGAGCAGTACTTC CASSYSSGGGYEQYF TRBD1 TRBV6-5 - TRBJ2-7
TGTGCCAGCAGTTACGCAGGGGATGGAGGCTACACCTTC CASSYAGDGGYTF - TRBV6-5 few TRBJ1-2
TGTGCCAGCAGCTCTTGGACAGGGAAAAACACTGAAGCTTTCTTT CASSSWTGKNTEAFF TRBD1 TRBV7-9 - TRBJ1-1
TGTGCCTGGAGTACAGGGCCGAACACTGAAGCTTTCTTT CAWSTGPNTEAFF - TRBV30 few TRBJ1-1
TGTGCCAGCAGTTTCGTAAGCCTTGATCAGCCCCAGCATTTT CASSFVSLDQPQHF - TRBV28 - TRBJ1-5
TGTGCCAGCAGCTACCGAACCGGGACAGGGTCTTTTGGCGTCTACGAGCAGTACTTC CASSYRTGTGSFGVYEQYF TRBD1 TRBV27 once TRBJ2-7
TGTGCCAGCAGCCTCACTAGCGGGCAAGCCTCGCTCACAGATACGCAGTATTTT CASSLTSGQASLTDTQYF TRBD2 TRBV7-9 few TRBJ2-3